A selection of T cell receptor beta chains follows, all from one sample in a study of early T cells in non-severe SARS-CoV-2 infection. MiXCR was run by TCRdb on the 5' RACE reads, yielding one entry per CDR3 protein. The data show some 40,000 distinct CDR3 sequences, roughly 6% seen once. Source: whole blood, taken at baseline. The receptors were sampled from an adult who was a healthcare worker with PCR-confirmed SARS-CoV-2 infection or an uninfected control (not recorded which). Each CDR3 is given with its conserved first and last residue. D genes are given only for firm matches. Expanded clones are given a class, and other clones once, few, many or no size at all.

d_call clone_size j_call v_call cdr3_aa cdr3_nt
NA few TRBJ1-2 TRBV19 CASRTTYGYTF TGTGCCAGTAGGACGACCTATGGCTACACCTTC
NA many TRBJ2-3 TRBV19 CASSIDRNRATTDTQYF TGTGCCAGTAGTATAGACCGGAACCGCGCGACCACAGATACGCAGTATTTT
NA many TRBJ1-5 TRBV2 CASSYQRSAVPQHF TGTGCCAGCAGCTACCAACGGTCGGCGGTGCCCCAGCATTTT
NA many TRBJ2-6 TRBV4-1 CASRTGYSGANVLTF TGCGCCAGCAGAACAGGGTACTCGGGGGCCAACGTCCTGACTTTC
TRBD2 many TRBJ2-3 TRBV7-2 CASSRFSGKGDTQYF TGTGCCAGCAGCCGATTTAGCGGGAAGGGAGATACGCAGTATTTT
NA NA TRBJ1-1 TRBV7-2 CASSTGQRNTEAFF TGTGCCAGCAGCACTGGACAGAGGAACACTGAAGCTTTCTTT
TRBD2 many TRBJ2-3 TRBV29-1 CSVNLSGDTQYF TGCAGCGTCAATCTTAGCGGGGATACGCAGTATTTT
NA many TRBJ2-7 TRBV6-5 CASSFRDRPSYEQYF TGTGCCAGCAGCTTCCGCGACAGGCCGTCCTACGAGCAGTACTTC
NA many TRBJ2-7 TRBV4-2 CASSDLEGTLFEQYF TGTGCCAGCAGCGATCTAGAGGGAACCCTCTTCGAGCAGTACTTC
TRBD1 many TRBJ2-7 TRBV18 CASSPLPGQRIAYEQYF TGTGCCAGCTCACCCCTACCGGGACAGAGAATCGCCTACGAGCAGTACTTC
NA NA TRBJ2-1 TRBV29-1 CSVEDSAVSYNEQFF TGCAGCGTAGAGGATAGCGCTGTCTCCTACAATGAGCAGTTCTTC
NA many TRBJ2-6 TRBV2 CASSVDRPGANVLTF TGTGCCAGCAGTGTCGACAGACCTGGGGCCAACGTCCTGACTTTC
NA many TRBJ2-3 TRBV6-5 CASSYSLITDTQYF TGTGCCAGCAGTTACTCTCTTATCACAGATACGCAGTATTTT
TRBD2 NA TRBJ2-1 TRBV5-1 CASRPGTSTSTYNEQFF TGCGCCAGCCGTCCCGGGACTAGCACCTCCACCTACAATGAGCAGTTCTTC
NA many TRBJ2-1 TRBV5-8 CASSFGLNSYNEQFF TGTGCCAGCAGCTTTGGACTCAACTCCTACAATGAGCAGTTCTTC
NA many TRBJ2-7 TRBV30 CAWSVQGYEQYF TGTGCCTGGAGTGTTCAGGGCTACGAGCAGTACTTC
NA few TRBJ2-7 TRBV29-1 CSVVGGTYEQYF TGCAGCGTTGTGGGCGGAACCTACGAGCAGTACTTC
NA many TRBJ1-1 TRBV2 CASNRRARAQDWDTEAFF TGTGCCAGCAATCGGAGGGCAAGGGCCCAAGATTGGGACACTGAAGCTTTCTTT
TRBD1 many TRBJ1-5 TRBV12-3/TRBV12-4 CASSFGDRGTQPQHF TGTGCCAGCAGTTTTGGGGACAGGGGCACTCAGCCCCAGCATTTT
NA few TRBJ1-5 TRBV5-6 CASSKGSLRDQPQHF TGTGCCAGCAGCAAAGGGAGCCTCCGGGATCAGCCCCAGCATTTT
NA few TRBJ1-4 TRBV7-6 CASSFPQGGAGEHEKLFF TGTGCCAGCAGCTTCCCACAAGGGGGAGCAGGGGAGCATGAAAAACTGTTTTTT
NA many TRBJ2-6 TRBV10-3 CAIRTGGGVSGANVLTF TGTGCCATCAGGACAGGTGGGGGAGTCTCTGGGGCCAACGTCCTGACTTTC
NA NA TRBJ1-3 TRBV2 CAISVSGNTIYF TGTGCCATCTCCGTCTCTGGAAACACCATATATTTT
NA many TRBJ1-5 TRBV10-3 CAISDPGNQPQHF TGTGCCATCAGTGACCCAGGAAATCAGCCCCAGCATTTT
NA many TRBJ1-5 TRBV30 CAWQIGTLTPGGNQPQHF TGTGCCTGGCAGATCGGGACACTTACACCCGGTGGCAATCAGCCCCAGCATTTT
NA many TRBJ1-5 TRBV7-9 CASSSGQMDQPQHF TGTGCCAGCAGCTCCGGACAGATGGATCAGCCCCAGCATTTT
NA few TRBJ2-1 TRBV2 CASTMVAASYNEQFF TGTGCCAGCACGATGGTAGCGGCTTCCTACAATGAGCAGTTCTTC
TRBD2 many TRBJ2-3 TRBV5-1 CASSAGTSGGRTDTQYF TGCGCCAGCAGCGCGGGGACTAGCGGGGGGCGGACAGATACGCAGTATTTT
NA many TRBJ2-3 TRBV9 CASSVPPTDTQYF TGTGCCAGCAGCGTACCTCCCACAGATACGCAGTATTTT
TRBD2 many TRBJ2-1 TRBV7-6 CASSLGTSGGISEQFF TGTGCCAGCAGCTTAGGGACTAGCGGGGGGATAAGTGAGCAGTTCTTC
NA many TRBJ1-6 TRBV4-2 CASSHRSYNSPLHF TGTGCCAGCAGCCATAGGAGTTATAATTCACCCCTCCACTTT
TRBD1 many TRBJ2-7 TRBV6-4 CASSENRGSYEQYF TGTGCCAGCAGTGAAAACAGGGGATCCTACGAGCAGTACTTC
NA few TRBJ1-4 TRBV6-5 CASKLRGRTNEKLFF TGTGCCAGCAAGCTACGCGGGCGGACTAATGAAAAACTGTTTTTT
NA few TRBJ1-2 TRBV7-2 CASSFRNYGYTF TGTGCCAGCAGCTTCCGGAACTATGGCTACACCTTC
NA NA TRBJ2-1 TRBV5-1 CASSFVQGGRGEQFF TGCGCCAGCAGCTTCGTACAGGGCGGCCGGGGTGAGCAGTTCTTC
TRBD2 NA TRBJ2-7 TRBV29-1 CSVRGGSFYEQYF TGCAGCGTGCGGGGGGGGTCCTTCTACGAGCAGTACTTC
TRBD2 many TRBJ2-3 TRBV7-6 CASSSWTSGNKDTQYF TGTGCCAGCAGCTCGTGGACTAGCGGGAATAAGGATACGCAGTATTTT
NA many TRBJ2-1 TRBV13 CASSLGPSYNEQFF TGTGCCAGCAGCTTAGGCCCCAGTTACAATGAGCAGTTCTTC
TRBD2 many TRBJ2-7 TRBV7-9 CASSLGLSGATYEQYF TGTGCCAGCAGCTTAGGTCTGAGCGGGGCCACCTACGAGCAGTACTTC
TRBD1 many TRBJ2-7 TRBV27 CASSSPGQGPTEQYF TGTGCCAGCAGTTCCCCAGGACAGGGCCCCACCGAGCAGTACTTC
NA many TRBJ1-1 TRBV12-3/TRBV12-4 CASTLGGTEAFF TGTGCCAGCACTCTGGGGGGGACTGAAGCTTTCTTT
TRBD1 many TRBJ1-5 TRBV24-1 CATSGPGTGPNQPQHF TGTGCCACCAGCGGACCCGGGACAGGGCCCAATCAGCCCCAGCATTTT
NA many TRBJ2-2 TRBV5-1 CASHHGPSGTGELFF TGCGCCAGCCATCATGGGCCATCGGGCACCGGGGAGCTGTTTTTT
NA many TRBJ1-5 TRBV20-1 CSASGGPRNQPQHF TGCAGTGCTAGTGGCGGACCCCGCAATCAGCCCCAGCATTTT
TRBD1 few TRBJ2-5 TRBV20-1 CSAPGQLGETQYF TGCAGTGCGCCGGGACAGTTGGGAGAGACCCAGTACTTC
NA few TRBJ2-2 TRBV9 CASSDYTGELFF TGTGCCAGCAGCGACTACACCGGGGAGCTGTTTTTT
NA many TRBJ1-1 TRBV27 CASSLRARGDTEAFF TGTGCCAGCAGTTTAAGGGCCCGGGGGGATACTGAAGCTTTCTTT
NA few TRBJ1-1 TRBV7-6 CASSSHGGEAFF TGTGCCAGCAGCTCACATGGGGGTGAAGCTTTCTTT
NA many TRBJ2-7 TRBV27 CVTGTPYEQYF TGTGTGACCGGGACACCCTACGAGCAGTACTTC
NA NA TRBJ2-2 TRBV6-5 CASRNTGELFF TGTGCCAGCAGAAACACCGGGGAGCTGTTTTTT
TRBD2 many TRBJ2-5 TRBV20-1 CSARDPGRETQYF TGCAGTGCTAGAGATCCCGGGAGGGAGACCCAGTACTTC
NA few TRBJ2-5 TRBV20-1 CSASVNIQETQYF TGCAGTGCTAGTGTAAATATCCAAGAGACCCAGTACTTC
NA many TRBJ2-3 TRBV7-3 CASSLRAGTDTQYF TGTGCCAGCAGCTTACGGGCTGGCACAGATACGCAGTATTTT
TRBD1 many TRBJ2-7 TRBV4-1 CASSQAWGRQGVEQYF TGCGCCAGCAGCCAAGCTTGGGGGCGACAGGGAGTCGAGCAGTACTTC
NA NA TRBJ2-3 TRBV14 CASRLGTHTQYF TGTGCCAGCCGACTAGGAACCCATACGCAGTATTTT
TRBD1 many TRBJ1-1 TRBV30 CAWSVRTGDTEAFF TGTGCCTGGAGCGTCCGGACAGGGGACACTGAAGCTTTCTTT
NA many TRBJ1-1 TRBV6-6 CASMGVHSNTEAFF TGTGCCAGCATGGGGGTACACTCGAACACTGAAGCTTTCTTT